The next 16 T cell receptor beta chains were all read from a single sample in a study of early T cells in non-severe SARS-CoV-2 infection. MiXCR, run by TCRdb on the 5' RACE reads, gives a single entry per CDR3 protein. This repertoire shows roughly 71,000 distinct CDR3 sequences, 13% found once; its top ten account for approximately 5.5%. Material for sequencing was whole blood. The origin of the receptors is an adult who was a healthcare worker with PCR-confirmed SARS-CoV-2 infection or an uninfected control (not recorded which).

This clonotype was counted many times. The chain is built from TRBV6-2 or TRBV6-3 and TRBJ1-6; 7 bases are shared with TRBD1. Germline V gene data show CDR1 as MNHEY and CDR2 as SVGEGT. The CDR3 sequence is 15 residues long. With V trimmed by 6 bases and J by 7 bases, 9 bases remained unmatched. CDR3 coding DNA: TGTGCCAGCAGAGACAACAGGGGCCGGAATTCACCCCTCCACTTT. Amino acids: CASRDNRGRNSPLHF.

V gene TRBV12-3 or TRBV12-4 combines with J gene TRBJ1-2; D is unclear. This CDR3 comprises 14 residues. The germline V and J ends were trimmed by 6 bases and 2 bases, with 13 bases remaining between them. Here the CDR3 DNA reads TGTGCCAGCAGGGAGTCCGTTTTCAACTATGGCTACACCTTC. Its protein is CASRESVFNYGYTF.

This clonotype was detected a few times. V usage is TRBV29-1 and J usage is TRBJ2-3; weak D call: TRBD1 (5 bases). The germline V gene has CDR1 SQVTM and CDR2 ANQGSEA. V was shortened by 2 bases and J by 3 bases, with 6 bases between the two germline ends. The CDR3 is 12 residues long. DNA for the CDR3: TGCAGCGTTGAACAGGGAACAGATACGCAGTATTTT. Translated, it gives CSVEQGTDTQYF.

This clonotype has a handful of counts. The J gene is TRBJ2-1, the V gene TRBV11-3; 9 bases align to TRBD1. Germline CDR1 SGHNT, CDR2 YENEEA. The junction had 8 bases not matched to a gene; V was cut back by 0 bases and J by 2 bases. This CDR3 comprises 18 residues. The CDR3 DNA reads TGTGCCAGCAGCTTAGATCATCATTGGGACAGGGCCTACAATGAGCAGTTCTTC. Translated, it gives CASSLDHHWDRAYNEQFF.

This clonotype has ten or more counts. The chain carries TRBV10-3 and TRBJ2-5; 9 bases line up with TRBD1. Germline V gene data show CDR1 as ENHRY and CDR2 as SYGVKD. V lost 10 bases, J lost 5 bases, and 8 bases stayed unmatched. The CDR3 is made up of 13 amino acids. The CDR3: CATLQGAGETQYF. CDR3 coding DNA: TGTGCCACCCTACAGGGGGCAGGGGAGACCCAGTACTTC.

This clonotype showed up many times. The chain is built from TRBV20-1 and TRBJ2-2, with TRBD1 identical over 8 bases. Trimming at V came to 4 bases and at J to 3 bases, leaving 7 bases not matched to a gene. The CDR3 is 15 residues long. The germline gives CDR1 DFQATT, CDR2 SNEGSKA (reference sequence). CDR3 amino acids: CSANDRGGDTGELFF. DNA for the CDR3: TGCAGTGCTAACGACAGGGGCGGTGACACCGGGGAGCTGTTTTTT.

The chain uses TRBV6-2 or TRBV6-3 and TRBJ2-1, with 14 bases that match TRBD2. Germline assignment: CDR1 MNHEY and CDR2 SVGEGT. The ends lost 2 bases at V and 1 base at J; junction bases unmatched: 4. This CDR3 is 18 amino acids long. The CDR3 coding sequence is TGTGCCAGCAGTTACCGGGGACTAGCGGGAGTGTCCTACAATGAGCAGTTCTTC. Its protein product is CASSYRGLAGVSYNEQFF.

The CDR3 DNA reads TGTGCCAGCAGCTTAACAAGCCTAAATGAAAAACTGTTTTTT. It specifies CASSLTSLNEKLFF. This rearrangement joins TRBV7-9 to TRBJ1-4; D remains unclear. Germline assignment: CDR1 SEHNR and CDR2 FQNEAQ (reference sequence). The CDR3 consists of 14 residues. Trimming stripped 2 bases from V and 5 bases from J, with 9 bases between. Looking up the rest from reference TRBV7-9 and TRBJ1-4 gives the full variable domain: DTGVSQNPRHKITKRGQNVTFRCDPISEHNRLYWYRQTLGQGPEFLTYFQNEAQLEKSRLLSDRFSAERPKGSFSTLEIQRTEQGDSAMYLCASSLTSLNEKLFFGSGTQLSVL.

J is TRBJ1-1 and V is TRBV7-2; D is undetermined. Trimming pared 5 bases from V and 4 bases from J, leaving 11 bases between. Germline V CDR1 and CDR2: SGHTA, FQGNSA. This CDR3 contains 13 residues. The CDR3 DNA sequence: TGTGCCAGCAGCCCCATGTATGGCACTGAAGCTTTCTTT. Its translation: CASSPMYGTEAFF.

This clonotype has a count of ten or more. This CDR3 reads CASSQGGAGSQPQHF. The CDR3 DNA reads TGCGCCAGCAGCCAAGGAGGGGCGGGAAGTCAGCCCCAGCATTTT. The genes are TRBV4-1 and TRBJ1-5, with a weak D call TRBD1 (5 bases). The ends were cut back, 1 base at V and 6 bases at J, with 13 bases in the middle. The length of the CDR3 is 15 residues. From germline, CDR1 is MGHRA and CDR2 YSYEKL.

This clonotype has just a few counts. The gene calls are TRBV27 and TRBJ1-5; 7 bases fit TRBD1. Germline V gene data show CDR1 as MNHEY and CDR2 as SMNVEV (reference sequence). This CDR3 has 15 amino acids. Trimming removed 6 bases from V and 2 bases from J; junction bases left unmatched: 7. CDR3 sequence (DNA): TGTGCCAGCAGGCTACAGGGGTTAGGCAATCAGCCCCAGCATTTT. It yields the protein CASRLQGLGNQPQHF.

This clonotype was found many times. This rearrangement joins TRBV4-1 to TRBJ1-1; 8 positions match TRBD1. The CDR3 is 15 residues long. Germline V gene lookup returns CDR1 MGHRA and CDR2 YSYEKL. Trimming at V came to 5 bases and at J to 4 bases, leaving 9 bases not matched to a gene. Written as DNA, the CDR3 is TGCGCCAGCAGCTTCTACAGGGGGATTTTCACTGAAGCTTTCTTT. Encoded protein: CASSFYRGIFTEAFF.

This clonotype was detected ten times or more. The V and J genes are TRBV7-2 and TRBJ2-7; 7 positions match TRBD1. Germline V gene data show CDR1 as SGHTA and CDR2 as FQGNSA. This CDR3 region has 15 residues. J gave up 2 bases and V 2 bases, and 6 bases lay outside the gene matches. Here the CDR3 reads CASSLMTGHPYEQYF. CDR3 nucleotides: TGTGCCAGCAGCTTAATGACAGGGCACCCCTACGAGCAGTACTTC.

This clonotype was found once. The gene calls are TRBV27 and TRBJ1-1, with 11 positions matching TRBD1. Trimming removed 5 bases from V and 5 bases from J; junction bases left unmatched: 4. This CDR3 spans 14 amino acids. Germline V gives CDR1 MNHEY, CDR2 SMNVEV (reference sequence). The CDR3 here is CASSGRDRGTEAFF. The CDR3 region has the DNA TGTGCCAGCAGTGGCCGGGACAGGGGGACTGAAGCTTTCTTT.

This clonotype was counted ten times or more. V is TRBV29-1 and J is TRBJ2-5; D uncertain. The CDR3 has 12 residues. The germline CDR1 and CDR2 sequences are SQVTM and ANQGSEA. The V end was cut by 5 bases, the J end by 0 bases, with 7 bases between. Here the CDR3 DNA reads TGCAGCGTTAGGCGTGACCAAGAGACCCAGTACTTC. This codes for CSVRRDQETQYF.

This clonotype was seen repeatedly, ten times or more. The chain is built from TRBV3-1 and TRBJ1-6; D might be TRBD1 (6 bases). The CDR3 has 16 amino acids. Trimming removed 5 bases at V and 3 bases at J, with 14 bases between. Germline-derived CDR1 and CDR2 are LGHDT and YNNKEL (reference sequence). The DNA for the CDR3 is TGTGCCAGCAGCTACGACAGGTGGAACTATAATTCACCCCTCCACTTT. Protein product: CASSYDRWNYNSPLHF.